These 30 T cell receptor beta chains came from one sample sequenced in a study of graft-versus-host responses after intestinal transplantation. Some clones are missing from TCRdb's copy, which holds only in-frame ones; the method was immunoSEQ multiplex PCR. There are about 120,000 clones in the sample; about 92% occur only once, and approximately 0.22% lies in the top ten. No antigen is known for these receptors. The sequenced sample was unstimulated CD4+ T cells sorted from spleen or lymph node cells, obtained before transplant. The origin of the receptors is a human donor who was the organ donor for an intestinal transplant.

The V gene is TRBV7-2, the J gene TRBJ2-5; 9 bases agree with TRBD2. The DNA end is more similar to TRBJ2-7, so the J call may be wrong. The V gene's germline CDR1 is SGHTA and CDR2 FQGNSA. The CDR3 is made up of 15 amino acids. CDR3 nucleotides: TGTGCCAGCAGCTTAGCCTGGACTAGCGCCCACGAGCAGTACTTC. This encodes CASSLAWTSAHEQYF.

This sequence joins TRBV2 and TRBJ2-1; weak D call: TRBD1 (6 bases). Germline loops: CDR1 SNHLY, CDR2 FYNNEI. The V and J ends lost 8 bases and 7 bases respectively, with 18 bases between them. The CDR3 runs 14 residues. The CDR3 DNA follows: TGTGCCAGCGGATTAGAACGCCAGGGGAATGAGCAGTTCTTC. It yields the protein CASGLERQGNEQFF.

This sequence joins TRBV19 and TRBJ2-1; 11 bases align to TRBD2. Germline V CDR1 and CDR2: LNHDA, SQIVND (reference sequence). After removal of 3 bases from V and 7 bases from J, the junction contained 8 bases not matched to a gene. This CDR3 region has 16 residues. The CDR3 sequence is CASSIQLAGDWNEQFF. CDR3 nucleotides: TGTGCCAGTAGTATCCAACTAGCGGGAGACTGGAATGAGCAGTTCTTC.

The chain carries TRBV4-2 and TRBJ2-5; D is undetermined. In germline, CDR1 is LGHNA, CDR2 YNFKEQ. The CDR3 loop spans 14 amino acids. Trimming shortened V by 4 bases and J by 2 bases, and 11 bases separated the two germline ends. CDR3 residues: CASSPLGNQETQYF. CDR3 DNA: TGTGCCAGCAGCCCCCTAGGGAATCAAGAGACCCAGTACTTC.

This rearrangement joins TRBV6-1 to TRBJ1-4; D is unclear. The V and J ends lost 8 bases and 0 bases respectively, with 13 bases between them. Germline V gene lookup returns CDR1 MNHNS and CDR2 SASEGT. The CDR3 has 15 residues. The CDR3 sequence: CASAGRRATNEKLFF. CDR3 DNA sequence: TGTGCCAGCGCCGGGCGAAGGGCAACTAATGAAAAACTGTTTTTT.

J is TRBJ1-5 and V is TRBV5-1; D remains unclear. Per the germline V gene, CDR1 is SGHRS and CDR2 is YFSETQ. This CDR3 contains 14 residues. V shed 0 bases and J shed 8 bases, with 12 bases lying between them. The CDR3 nucleotides are TGCGCCAGCAGCTTGGCGGTGGGTTTAAAGCCCCAGCATTTT. The encoded protein is CASSLAVGLKPQHF.

This clone is a singleton in its sample. The V and J genes are TRBV4-1 and TRBJ2-7, with D uncertain. The CDR3 sequence is 18 residues long. Per germline, CDR1 MGHRA and CDR2 YSYEKL. Trimming stripped 4 bases from V and 3 bases from J, with 25 bases between. CDR3 in DNA: TGCGCCAGCAGCCGAAAAAAGACCTCGAACATTGTCGACTACGAGCAGTACTTC. Encoded protein: CASSRKKTSNIVDYEQYF.

The chain uses TRBV2 and TRBJ2-3, with D unresolved. Germline V CDR1 and CDR2: SNHLY, FYNNEI. The CDR3 loop spans 12 amino acids. The ends were cut back, 4 bases at V and 3 bases at J, with 5 bases in the middle. For the CDR3, the DNA is TGTGCCAGCAGTGTGAAGACAGATACGCAGTATTTT. It specifies CASSVKTDTQYF.

This sequence joins TRBV28 and TRBJ2-7, with 10 bases aligning to TRBD1. J lost 2 bases, V lost 6 bases, and 4 bases had no gene match. Germline-derived CDR1 and CDR2 are MDHEN and SYDVKM. CDR3 size: 14 residues. The CDR3 DNA reads TGTGCCAGCAGGACAGGGGGCGTTACCTACGAGCAGTACTTC. This encodes CASRTGGVTYEQYF.

The rearrangement links TRBV4-3 to TRBJ1-5; tentative D call: TRBD1 (6 bases). Trimming removed 0 bases from V and 5 bases from J, with 17 bases in between. Germline-derived CDR1 and CDR2 are LGHNA and YSLEER. This CDR3 contains 17 residues. CDR3 sequence: CASSQDRGVMQYQPQHF. CDR3 sequence (DNA): TGCGCCAGCAGCCAAGATAGGGGGGTAATGCAATATCAGCCCCAGCATTTT.

This chain connects TRBV11-2 to TRBJ1-2, with 8 bases lining up with TRBD1. The trim removed 5 bases at V and 5 bases at J, leaving 7 bases unmatched. Germline loops: CDR1 SGHAT, CDR2 FQNNGV. The CDR3 covers 14 residues. The DNA for the CDR3 is TGTGCCAGCAGCCCACAGGGGGGGCCATATGGCTACACCTTC. This gives the protein CASSPQGGPYGYTF.

This chain joins TRBV9 and TRBJ2-7; TRBD2 is a possible D gene (6 bases). This CDR3 has 15 residues. Germline-derived CDR1 and CDR2 are SGDLS and YYNGEE. Trimming cost V 4 bases and J 0 bases, with 14 bases left between them. In DNA, the CDR3 is TGTGCCAGCAGCCCCTTTGGGGGGAGCTCCTACGAGCAGTACTTC. Its translation: CASSPFGGSSYEQYF.

This chain connects TRBV5-1 to TRBJ2-7; unclear D gene. Germline lookup yields CDR1 SGHRS and CDR2 YFSETQ. The CDR3 has 14 residues. The V gene lost 0 bases and the J gene lost 2 bases, with 9 bases spanning the gap. The CDR3 loop is CASSLGAGPYEQYF. CDR3 DNA sequence: TGCGCCAGCAGCTTGGGCGCAGGACCCTACGAGCAGTACTTC.

Of note for this clone: One end of the junction varies from germline; a read error may be responsible. Other nucleotide sequences in the sample specify the same CDR3. V gene TRBV6-4 combines with J gene TRBJ1-5, with D tentatively TRBD1 (5 bases). The CDR3 runs 15 residues. Per the germline V gene, CDR1 is MRHNA and CDR2 is SNTAGT. CDR3 nucleotides: TGTGCCAGCGGAGGACAAGAGTATAGCAATCAGCCCCAGCACTTT. Amino acid sequence: CASGGQEYSNQPQHF.

This chain connects TRBV7-2 to TRBJ2-5; 8 bases align to TRBD2. The ends lost 3 bases at V and 4 bases at J; junction bases unmatched: 16. This CDR3 has 18 residues. The V gene's germline CDR1 is SGHTA and CDR2 FQGNSA. In DNA form, the CDR3 reads TGTGCCAGCAGCTTCCGACAGGTGGCCTGGGCGGGGGGAGAGACCCAGTACTTC. Protein product: CASSFRQVAWAGGETQYF.

The chain uses TRBV7-9 and TRBJ2-7; D is perhaps TRBD1 or TRBD2 (5 bases each). The V gene's germline CDR1 is SEHNR and CDR2 FQNEAQ (reference sequence). V was pared by 3 bases and J by 2 bases, with 11 bases between. The length of the CDR3 is 14 residues. The CDR3 coding sequence is TGTGCCAGCAGCTTCCTCCCGGGACCCTACGAGCAGTACTTC. Amino acids: CASSFLPGPYEQYF.

The chain is built from TRBV7-9 and TRBJ1-5; D is unclear. The CDR3 runs to 13 residues. V lost 1 base and J 5 bases, leaving 6 bases between the germline ends. Germline V gene lookup returns CDR1 SEHNR and CDR2 FQNEAQ (reference sequence). In DNA, the CDR3 is TGTGCCAGCAGCTTAGGGGGTGATCAGCCCCAGCATTTT. Translated: CASSLGGDQPQHF.

The V gene is TRBV4-2, the J gene TRBJ2-3; no definite D call. Trimming cost V 2 bases and J 0 bases, with 15 bases left between them. This CDR3 region has 17 residues. Germline loops: CDR1 LGHNA, CDR2 YNFKEQ. The CDR3, as DNA: TGTGCCAGCAGCCAAAGGAACGCCAGGTCTAGCACAGATACGCAGTATTTT. Translating gives CASSQRNARSSTDTQYF.

This chain links TRBV20-1 with TRBJ2-7; no reliable D call. This CDR3 comprises 9 residues. Trimming took 4 bases from V and 7 from J, leaving 5 bases between them. The germline V gene encodes CDR1 DFQATT and CDR2 SNEGSKA (reference sequence). CDR3 nucleotides: TGCAGTGCTAACGAGGAGCAGTACTTC. Amino acids: CSANEEQYF.

The V gene is TRBV4-3, the J gene TRBJ2-1; 8 nucleotides match TRBD2. This CDR3 comprises 14 residues. CDR1 is LGHNA and CDR2 is YSLEER in the germline V gene. Germline trimming cut 0 bases from V and 9 bases from J; bases unmatched to any gene: 4. In DNA, the CDR3 is TGCGCCAGCAGCCAAGATCCGGGAGGGGGTGAGCAGTTCTTC. Translating gives CASSQDPGGGEQFF.

The chain carries TRBV28 and TRBJ2-7; 8 positions agree with TRBD1. V lost 5 bases, J lost 9 bases, and 21 bases stayed unmatched. Germline CDR1 and CDR2: MDHEN and SYDVKM. There are 17 residues in the CDR3. This CDR3 is CASSLRQGAGELRWQYF. The CDR3 coding sequence is TGTGCCAGCAGTCTCCGGCAGGGGGCGGGTGAACTACGATGGCAGTACTTC.

The CDR3 protein is CASDLLNTIYF. CDR3 coding DNA: TGTGCCAGCGACCTTCTGAACACCATATATTTT. The chain is built from TRBV7-9 and TRBJ1-3; D ambiguous. The germline CDR1 and CDR2 sequences are SEHNR and FQNEAQ (reference sequence). The CDR3 has 11 residues. V lost 8 bases and J lost 7, with 9 bases in between.

In DNA, the CDR3 is TGTGCCAGCAGCTTACTAGCGGGCACAGATACGCAGTATTTT. Amino acid sequence: CASSLLAGTDTQYF. This rearrangement joins TRBV5-4 to TRBJ2-3, with 8 positions matching TRBD2. The CDR3 spans 14 residues. The V segment lost 2 bases and the J segment 1 base; nucleotides outside the gene matches: 0. CDR1 is SGHNT, CDR2 YYREEE, per germline (reference sequence). The whole variable domain, filled in from reference TRBV5-4 and TRBJ2-3, reads ETGVTQSPTHLIKTRGQQVTLRCSSQSGHNTVSWYQQALGQGPQFIFQYYREEENGRGNFPPRFSGLQFPNYSSELNVNALELDDSALYLCASSLLAGTDTQYFGPGTRLTVL.

In this sample, this clone turned up once. The chain is built from TRBV11-2 and TRBJ2-7, with no clear D. V was cut by 1 base and J by 0 bases, with 10 bases left in between. This CDR3 spans 15 amino acids. The germline V gene has CDR1 SGHAT and CDR2 FQNNGV. CDR3 in DNA: TGTGCCAGCAGCTTAGCCAGTTCGAGCTCCTACGAGCAGTACTTC. Its translation: CASSLASSSSYEQYF.

The V and J genes are TRBV6-1 and TRBJ2-7; 9 nucleotides line up with TRBD1. The CDR3 is 14 amino acids. The germline gives CDR1 MNHNS, CDR2 SASEGT. Germline trimming cut 3 bases from V and 4 bases from J; bases unmatched to any gene: 4. Here the CDR3 reads CASSENRGRYEQYF. CDR3 nucleotides: TGTGCCAGCAGTGAGAACAGGGGGCGGTACGAGCAGTACTTC.

The V and J genes are TRBV30 and TRBJ1-1, with D uncertain. CDR3 length: 13 amino acids. V was shortened by 4 bases and J by 1 base, with 10 bases between the two germline ends. The germline CDR1 and CDR2 sequences are GTSNPN and SVGIG (reference sequence). The CDR3 DNA is TGTGCCTGGAATCCGGCGCGGAACACTGAAGCTTTCTTT. Its translation is CAWNPARNTEAFF.

The J gene is TRBJ1-2, the V gene TRBV6-5; tentatively, D is TRBD1 (5 bases). V lost 2 bases and J lost 8, with 15 bases in between. CDR3 size: 14 residues. Germline CDR1 and CDR2: MNHEY and SVGAGI. The CDR3: CASSYRGSFDGYTF. In nucleotides, the CDR3 is TGTGCCAGCAGTTACAGGGGCTCCTTCGACGGCTACACCTTC.

The chain recombines TRBV19 with TRBJ1-1, with D possibly being TRBD1 (6 bases). The CDR3 runs 13 residues. V shed 3 bases and J shed 1 base, with 6 bases lying between them. Germline V lookup: CDR1 LNHDA, CDR2 SQIVND (reference sequence). CDR3 in DNA: TGTGCCAGTAGTATGACAGGGAACACTGAAGCTTTCTTT. Protein product: CASSMTGNTEAFF. The complete variable domain, with remaining parts taken from reference TRBV19 and TRBJ1-1, reads DGGITQSPKYLFRKEGQNVTLSCEQNLNHDAMYWYRQDPGQGLRLIYYSQIVNDFQKGDIAEGYSVSREKKESFPLTVTSAQKNPTAFYLCASSMTGNTEAFFGQGTRLTVV.

The rearrangement joins TRBV2 to TRBJ2-5, with unresolved D. The CDR3 runs 10 residues. With 1 base removed from V and 6 bases from J, the gap between germline ends came to 0 bases. Looked up from germline, CDR1 is SNHLY and CDR2 is FYNNEI. The CDR3 is CASSEETQYF. For the CDR3, the DNA is TGTGCCAGCAGTGAAGAGACCCAGTACTTC.

The chain joins TRBV6-5 to TRBJ1-1; D unresolved. V shed 7 bases and J shed 10 bases, with 10 bases lying between them. This CDR3 is built from 10 residues. Germline V gene sequence: CDR1 MNHEY, CDR2 SVGAGI. The CDR3 DNA sequence: TGTGCCAGCACTCTACGTAGAGCTTTCTTT. It encodes CASTLRRAFF.